A selection of T cell receptor beta chains follows, all from one sample in a study of CD8 T cells in Susac syndrome. TCRdb reprocessed the immunoSEQ multiplex PCR reads with MiXCR, giving one entry per CDR3 protein. Of 120,000 or so distinct CDR3 sequences in the sample, over 90% were seen once. The sample taken for sequencing was CD4+ T cells from PBMCs. The receptors were gathered from a human donor in good health. CDR3s include the opening cysteine and the closing phenylalanine or tryptophan. A D gene is named only where the DNA matches it firmly. Rows may omit the clone size; those that give it use once, few, many or a size class.

j_call	clone_size	cdr3_length	d_call	v_call	cdr3_aa	cdr3_nt
TRBJ2-5	NA	15	TRBD1	TRBV29-1	CSVTKGTGQGETQYF	TGCAGCGTCACAAAAGGAACGGGACAGGGAGAGACCCAGTACTTC
TRBJ1-5	NA	15	TRBD1	TRBV18	CASSQSGQKNQPQHF	TGTGCCAGCTCCCAATCGGGACAGAAAAATCAGCCCCAGCATTTT
TRBJ2-6	NA	17	TRBD1	TRBV19	CASSIVQGARGANVLTF	TGTGCCAGTAGTATAGTACAGGGGGCGCGTGGGGCCAACGTCCTGACTTTC
TRBJ2-2	NA	15	NA	TRBV5-1	CASSPGPTVTGELFF	TGCGCCAGCAGCCCGGGACCGACCGTAACCGGGGAGCTGTTTTTT
TRBJ1-1	NA	14	NA	TRBV30	CAWSVRRVNTEAFF	TGTGCCTGGAGTGTTCGGCGGGTGAACACTGAAGCTTTCTTT
TRBJ2-5	once	13	TRBD2	TRBV18	CASSPLAEETQYF	TGTGCCAGCTCACCTCTAGCGGAAGAGACCCAGTACTTC
TRBJ2-4	NA	12	NA	TRBV5-1	CASSLDQNIQYF	TGCGCCAGCAGCTTGGACCAAAACATTCAGTACTTC
TRBJ2-7	NA	14	TRBD2	TRBV27	CASNKSGRGHEQYF	TGTGCCAGCAATAAGAGCGGGAGAGGCCACGAGCAGTACTTC
TRBJ1-1	NA	14	TRBD1	TRBV18	CASSPRQGVPEAFF	TGTGCCAGCTCACCTCGACAGGGGGTCCCTGAAGCTTTCTTT
TRBJ2-7	NA	12	NA	TRBV7-2	CASSPVGGEQYF	TGTGCCAGCAGCCCCGTGGGGGGTGAGCAGTACTTC
TRBJ2-7	NA	16	TRBD2	TRBV7-2	CASSLEVSGRIYEQYF	TGTGCCAGCAGCTTAGAGGTTAGCGGGAGGATTTACGAGCAGTACTTC
TRBJ2-5	NA	12	TRBD1	TRBV29-1	CSVGQGGETQYF	TGCAGCGTGGGACAGGGTGGAGAGACCCAGTACTTC
TRBJ1-5	NA	12	NA	TRBV29-1	CSVGDLNQPQHF	TGCAGCGTTGGGGACCTAAATCAGCCCCAGCATTTT
TRBJ2-1	NA	13	NA	TRBV20-1	CSAATRRGGEQFF	TGCAGTGCCGCTACTAGGAGGGGCGGTGAGCAGTTCTTC
TRBJ1-5	once	15	TRBD1	TRBV7-9	CASALSGGANQPQHF	TGTGCCAGCGCCCTTTCAGGGGGCGCGAATCAGCCCCAGCATTTT
TRBJ2-6	once	18	NA	TRBV5-4	CASSLGRGYRAGANVLTF	TGTGCCAGCAGCCTGGGTCGGGGGTACAGGGCTGGGGCCAACGTCCTGACTTTC
TRBJ2-7	NA	14	TRBD2	TRBV29-1	CSVVNGRADNGQYF	TGCAGCGTTGTGAACGGGAGGGCCGACAATGGGCAGTACTTC
TRBJ1-2	NA	11	NA	TRBV28	CAGGPLGGYTF	TGTGCCGGGGGACCTCTGGGTGGCTACACCTTC
TRBJ2-5	NA	12	NA	TRBV10-3	CAISELGETQYF	TGTGCCATCAGTGAATTGGGGGAGACCCAGTACTTC
TRBJ2-4	NA	14	NA	TRBV5-1	CASSLEGGQNIQYF	TGCGCCAGCAGCTTGGAGGGGGGACAAAACATTCAGTACTTC
TRBJ1-3	NA	16	NA	TRBV27	CASSSAAGPSGNTIYF	TGTGCCAGCAGTTCTGCGGCAGGACCCTCTGGAAACACCATATATTTT
TRBJ1-5	NA	14	NA	TRBV28	CASSPPGPGPSQHF	TGTGCCAGCAGTCCGCCCGGCCCAGGACCATCCCAGCATTTT
TRBJ1-4	NA	14	NA	TRBV23-1	CASGMIPRGAKLFF	TGCGCCAGCGGCATGATCCCGAGGGGGGCAAAACTGTTTTTT
TRBJ1-1	NA	14	NA	TRBV12-3/TRBV12-4	CASRWGRLNTEAFF	TGTGCCAGCAGATGGGGCAGACTGAACACTGAAGCTTTCTTT
TRBJ1-1	NA	13	NA	TRBV29-1	CSVEDLWVTEAFF	TGCAGCGTTGAAGATCTTTGGGTTACTGAAGCTTTCTTT
TRBJ2-7	NA	14	NA	TRBV29-1	CSVALRSTFYEQYF	TGCAGCGTTGCATTACGCAGTACCTTCTACGAGCAGTACTTC
TRBJ2-6	NA	16	NA	TRBV6-1	CASSEALQSGANVLTF	TGTGCCAGCAGTGAAGCCCTCCAGTCTGGGGCCAACGTCCTGACTTTC
TRBJ2-5	NA	15	TRBD2	TRBV10-3	CAISGGRAGKETQYF	TGTGCCATCAGTGGCGGGAGGGCCGGGAAAGAGACCCAGTACTTC
TRBJ2-5	once	14	NA	TRBV29-1	CSVERWGGGETQYF	TGCAGCGTTGAACGATGGGGAGGAGGAGAGACCCAGTACTTC
TRBJ2-2	NA	14	NA	TRBV19	CASSTVASTGELFF	TGTGCCAGTAGTACCGTTGCGAGCACCGGGGAGCTGTTTTTT
TRBJ2-1	NA	12	NA	TRBV3-1	CASSHRGGEQFF	TGTGCCAGCAGCCATAGAGGAGGTGAGCAGTTCTTC
TRBJ2-5	NA	15	TRBD2	TRBV5-1	CASSFLTSGQETQYF	TGCGCCAGCAGCTTCTTAACTAGCGGACAAGAGACCCAGTACTTC